What follows is one T cell receptor (beta chain) and its context. This sample was included in a study of T cell responses to AZD1222 COVID-19 vaccine. Generated by immunoSEQ multiplex PCR, the TCRdb table keeps only in-frame clones and is missing some. This sample has 150,000 to 250,000 clones, with over 85% found just once. Germline V lookup: CDR1 LNHDA, CDR2 SQIVND (reference sequence). The CDR3 is 15 residues long. The junction had 2 bases not matched to a gene; V was cut back by 5 bases and J by 1 base. Sequenced material: peripheral blood, taken 28 days after the second AZD1222 dose. This rearrangement joins TRBV19 to TRBJ2-2; TRBD2 agrees at 9 bases. The sequence was collected from an adult who received the AZD1222 COVID-19 vaccine. As DNA, the CDR3 is TGTGCCAGTAGTCAGCGGGGGGTGAACACCGGGGAGCTGTTTTTT. Translating it yields CASSQRGVNTGELFF.